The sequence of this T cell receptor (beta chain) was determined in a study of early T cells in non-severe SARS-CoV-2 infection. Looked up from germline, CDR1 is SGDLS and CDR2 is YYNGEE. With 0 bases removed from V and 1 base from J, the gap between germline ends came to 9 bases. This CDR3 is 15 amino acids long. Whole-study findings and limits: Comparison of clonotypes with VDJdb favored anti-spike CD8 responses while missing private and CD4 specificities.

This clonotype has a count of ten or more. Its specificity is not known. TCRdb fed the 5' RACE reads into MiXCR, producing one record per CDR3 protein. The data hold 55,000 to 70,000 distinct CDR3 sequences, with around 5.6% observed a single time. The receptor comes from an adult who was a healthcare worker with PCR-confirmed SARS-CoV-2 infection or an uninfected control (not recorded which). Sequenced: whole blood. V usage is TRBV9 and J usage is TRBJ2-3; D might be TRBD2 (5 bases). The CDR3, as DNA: TGTGCCAGCAGCGTAGCCGGGGTGGGCACAGATACGCAGTATTTT. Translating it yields CASSVAGVGTDTQYF.